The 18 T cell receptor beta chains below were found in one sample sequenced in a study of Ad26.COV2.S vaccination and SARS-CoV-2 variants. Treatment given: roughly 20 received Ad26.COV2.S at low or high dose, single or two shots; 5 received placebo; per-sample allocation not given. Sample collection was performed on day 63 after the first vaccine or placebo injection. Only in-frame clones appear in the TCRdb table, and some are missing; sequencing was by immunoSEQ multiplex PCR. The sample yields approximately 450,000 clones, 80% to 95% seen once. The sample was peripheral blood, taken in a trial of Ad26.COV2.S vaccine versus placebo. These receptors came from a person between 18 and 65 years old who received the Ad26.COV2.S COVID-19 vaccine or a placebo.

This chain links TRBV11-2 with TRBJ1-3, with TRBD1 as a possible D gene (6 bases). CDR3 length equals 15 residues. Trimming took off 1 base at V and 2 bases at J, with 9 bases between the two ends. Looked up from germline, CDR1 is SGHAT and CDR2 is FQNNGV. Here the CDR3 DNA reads TGTGCCAGCAGCTTAGCCGGACAGACTGGAAACACCATATATTTT. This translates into CASSLAGQTGNTIYF.

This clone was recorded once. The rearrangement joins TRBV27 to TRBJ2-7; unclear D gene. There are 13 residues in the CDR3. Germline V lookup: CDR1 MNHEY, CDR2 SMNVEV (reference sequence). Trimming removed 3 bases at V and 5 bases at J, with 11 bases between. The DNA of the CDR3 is TGTGCCAGCAGTTTTAACAGTCTCGACGAGCAGTACTTC. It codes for CASSFNSLDEQYF.

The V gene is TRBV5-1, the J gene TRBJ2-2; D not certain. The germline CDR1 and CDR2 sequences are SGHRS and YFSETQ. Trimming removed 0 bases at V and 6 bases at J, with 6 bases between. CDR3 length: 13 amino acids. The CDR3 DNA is TGCGCCAGCAGCTTGGATCTCTCCGGGGAGCTGTTTTTT. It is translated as CASSLDLSGELFF.

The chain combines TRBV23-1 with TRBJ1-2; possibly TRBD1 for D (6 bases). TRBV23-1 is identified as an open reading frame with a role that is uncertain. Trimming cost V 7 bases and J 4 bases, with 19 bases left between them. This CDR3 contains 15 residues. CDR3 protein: CASTGGQPGVYGYTF. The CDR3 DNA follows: TGCGCCAGCACCGGAGGACAGCCTGGTGTCTATGGCTACACCTTC.

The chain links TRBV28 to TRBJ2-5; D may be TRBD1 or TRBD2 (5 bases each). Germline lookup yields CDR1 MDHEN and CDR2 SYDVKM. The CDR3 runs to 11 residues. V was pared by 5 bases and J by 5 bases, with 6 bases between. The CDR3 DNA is TGTGCCAGCAGTGGGGGTGAGACCCAGTACTTC. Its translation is CASSGGETQYF.

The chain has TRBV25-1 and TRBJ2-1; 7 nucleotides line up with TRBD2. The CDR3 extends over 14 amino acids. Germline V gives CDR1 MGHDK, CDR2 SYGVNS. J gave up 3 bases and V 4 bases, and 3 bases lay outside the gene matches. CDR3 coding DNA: TGTGCCAGCAGTGTGAGCGGGGACTACAATGAGCAGTTCTTC. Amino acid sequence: CASSVSGDYNEQFF.

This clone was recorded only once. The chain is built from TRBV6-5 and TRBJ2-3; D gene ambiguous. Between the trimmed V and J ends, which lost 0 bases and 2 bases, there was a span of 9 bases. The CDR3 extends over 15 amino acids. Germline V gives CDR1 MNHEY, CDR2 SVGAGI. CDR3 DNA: TGTGCCAGCAGTTACTCTCAACGGACCACAGATACGCAGTATTTT. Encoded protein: CASSYSQRTTDTQYF.

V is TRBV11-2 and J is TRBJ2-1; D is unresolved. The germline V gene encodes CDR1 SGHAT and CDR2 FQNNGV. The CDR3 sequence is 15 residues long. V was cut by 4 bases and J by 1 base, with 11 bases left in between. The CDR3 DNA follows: TGTGCCAGCAGCTCGTTCCAGGCGTCCTACAATGAGCAGTTCTTC. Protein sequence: CASSSFQASYNEQFF. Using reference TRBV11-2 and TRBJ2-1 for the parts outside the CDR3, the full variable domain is EAGVAQSPRYKIIEKRQSVAFWCNPISGHATLYWYQQILGQGPKLLIQFQNNGVVDDSQLPKDRFSAERLKGVDSTLKIQPAKLEDSAVYLCASSSFQASYNEQFFGPGTRLTVL.

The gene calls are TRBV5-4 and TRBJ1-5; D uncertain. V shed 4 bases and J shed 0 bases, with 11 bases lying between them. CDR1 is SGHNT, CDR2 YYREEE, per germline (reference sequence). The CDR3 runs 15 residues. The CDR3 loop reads CASSPGPSSNQPQHF. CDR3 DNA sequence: TGTGCCAGCAGCCCGGGCCCCTCTAGCAATCAGCCCCAGCATTTT. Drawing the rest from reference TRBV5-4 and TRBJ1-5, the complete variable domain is ETGVTQSPTHLIKTRGQQVTLRCSSQSGHNTVSWYQQALGQGPQFIFQYYREEENGRGNFPPRFSGLQFPNYSSELNVNALELDDSALYLCASSPGPSSNQPQHFGDGTRLSIL.

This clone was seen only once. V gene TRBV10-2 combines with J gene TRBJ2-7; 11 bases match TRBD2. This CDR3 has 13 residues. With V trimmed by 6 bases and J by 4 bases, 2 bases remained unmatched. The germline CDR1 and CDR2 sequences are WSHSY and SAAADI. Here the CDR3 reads CASRLAGDYEQYF. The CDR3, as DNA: TGCGCCAGCAGACTAGCGGGAGATTACGAGCAGTACTTC.

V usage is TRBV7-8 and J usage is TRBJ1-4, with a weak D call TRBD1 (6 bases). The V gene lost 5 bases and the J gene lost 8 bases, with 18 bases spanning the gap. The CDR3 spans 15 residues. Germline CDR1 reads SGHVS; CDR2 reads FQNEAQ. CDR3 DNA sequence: TGTGCCAGCAGCCCGCTAGGGGGGAGTCGCGAAAAACTGTTTTTT. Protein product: CASSPLGGSREKLFF.

DNA for the CDR3: TGCAGCGTTGAACAGCGATACAATGAGCAGTTCTTC. Amino acid sequence: CSVEQRYNEQFF. The gene calls are TRBV29-1 and TRBJ2-1; D uncertain. The CDR3 contains 12 residues. V was shortened by 2 bases and J by 4 bases, with 6 bases between the two germline ends. Germline values: CDR1 SQVTM, CDR2 ANQGSEA.

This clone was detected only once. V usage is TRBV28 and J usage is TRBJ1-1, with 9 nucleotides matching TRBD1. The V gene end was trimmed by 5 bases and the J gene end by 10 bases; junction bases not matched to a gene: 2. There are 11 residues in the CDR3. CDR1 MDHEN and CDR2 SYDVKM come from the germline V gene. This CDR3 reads CASSGTGRAFF. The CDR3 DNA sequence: TGTGCCAGCAGTGGGACAGGGCGAGCTTTCTTT.

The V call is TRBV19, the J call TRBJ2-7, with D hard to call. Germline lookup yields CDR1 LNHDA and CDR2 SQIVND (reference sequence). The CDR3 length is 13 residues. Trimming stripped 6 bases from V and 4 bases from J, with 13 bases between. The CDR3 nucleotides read TGTGCCAGTAGCAAGGACGGAATATACGAGCAGTACTTC. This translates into CASSKDGIYEQYF.

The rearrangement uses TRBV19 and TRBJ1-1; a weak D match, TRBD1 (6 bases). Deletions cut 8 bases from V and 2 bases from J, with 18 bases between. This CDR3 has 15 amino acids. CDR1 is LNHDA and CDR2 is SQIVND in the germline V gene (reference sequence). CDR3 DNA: TGTGCCAGTGCATCAAGCAGGGGAGGAAACACTGAAGCTTTCTTT. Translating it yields CASASSRGGNTEAFF.

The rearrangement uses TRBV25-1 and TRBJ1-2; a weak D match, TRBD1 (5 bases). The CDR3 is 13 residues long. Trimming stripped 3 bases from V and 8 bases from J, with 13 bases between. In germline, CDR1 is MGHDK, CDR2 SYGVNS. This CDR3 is CASSDWDGTGYTF. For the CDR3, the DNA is TGTGCCAGCAGTGATTGGGACGGTACGGGCTACACCTTC.

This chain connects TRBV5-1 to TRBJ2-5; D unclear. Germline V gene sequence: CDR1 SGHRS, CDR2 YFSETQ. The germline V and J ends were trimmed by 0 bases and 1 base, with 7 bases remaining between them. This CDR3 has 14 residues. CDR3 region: CASSLGLSQETQYF. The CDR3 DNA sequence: TGCGCCAGCAGCTTGGGACTCTCCCAAGAGACCCAGTACTTC.

The CDR3 nucleotides read TGTGCCACCAGTGATTTGGAGGGCCCCACCGGGGAGCTGTTTTTT. Its translation: CATSDLEGPTGELFF. The rearrangement links TRBV24-1 to TRBJ2-2; tentatively, D is TRBD2 (5 bases). The CDR3 has 15 amino acids. Germline V lookup: CDR1 KGHDR, CDR2 SFDVKD. V was cut by 0 bases and J by 4 bases, with 8 bases left in between.